A selection of T cell receptor beta chains follows, all from one sample in a study of cytomegalovirus exposure and HLA in healthy donors. Libraries were prepared by immunoSEQ multiplex PCR; TCRdb keeps only in-frame clonotypes and omits some of them. The data hold 170,000 or so clones, with approximately 82% observed a single time. Sequencing was carried out using PBMCs. These receptors all come from a man between 45 and 60 years old in good health and CMV-seropositive. CDR3s include the opening cysteine and the closing phenylalanine or tryptophan. D genes are given only for firm matches. Not every row has a clone size; where given, it reads once, few, many or a size class.

>TRBV11-1|.|16|.|TRBJ2-1
TGTGCCAGCAGCCTATTGAGGGGCGGGACGGGGAATGAGCAGTTCTTC
CASSLLRGGTGNEQFF
>TRBV5-4|.|16|TRBD2|TRBJ2-2
TGTGCCAGCAGCTTGGGGACTAGCGGGAGTGCCGGGGAGCTGTTTTTT
CASSLGTSGSAGELFF
>TRBV4-1|.|14|.|TRBJ2-7
TGCGCCAGCAGCCAAGGCCCGAGGGTGAACGAGCAGTACTTC
CASSQGPRVNEQYF
>TRBV12-5|.|16|TRBD1|TRBJ2-1
TGTGCTAGTGGAAGGACCGGGACAGAGTACAAGAATGAGCAGTTCTTC
CASGRTGTEYKNEQFF
>TRBV9|.|15|.|TRBJ1-4
TGTGCCAGCAGCGTAGGGTGGAGGGCGGATGAAAAACTGTTTTTT
CASSVGWRADEKLFF
>TRBV30|.|14|.|TRBJ2-1
TGTGCCTGGAGTGAAGGACTTACGTCCAATGAGCAGTTCTTC
CAWSEGLTSNEQFF
>TRBV28|.|14|.|TRBJ2-4
TGTGCCAGTGGAGGCGGGATAGCCAAAAACATTCAGTACTTC
CASGGGIAKNIQYF
>TRBV6-5|.|15|TRBD1|TRBJ1-3
TGTGCCAGCAGCAAAAGACAGGGGCGAGGAAACACCATATATTTT
CASSKRQGRGNTIYF
>TRBV2|.|15|TRBD2|TRBJ2-1
TGTGCCAGCAGATGGGTCAGCGGGGCTGGTAATGAGCAGTTCTTC
CASRWVSGAGNEQFF
>TRBV9|.|14|TRBD2|TRBJ2-3
TGTGCCAGCAGCGGGGGACTAGCGATAGATACGCAGTATTTT
CASSGGLAIDTQYF
>TRBV6-5|.|15|TRBD1|TRBJ1-1
TGTGCCAGCAGTTACGGGACAGGGGGCCGAGCTGAAGCTTTCTTT
CASSYGTGGRAEAFF
>TRBV6-1|few|14|TRBD1|TRBJ2-7
TGTGCCAGCAGTACCCGGACAGGGACGGGTGAGCAGTACTTC
CASSTRTGTGEQYF
>TRBV20-1|.|11|.|TRBJ2-5
TGCAGTGCTAGAGGAGGGGAGACCCAGTACTTC
CSARGGETQYF
>TRBV2|once|13|.|TRBJ2-5
TGTGCCAGCATTCCAGCAACTAAAGAGACCCAGTACTTC
CASIPATKETQYF
>TRBV7-9|.|18|TRBD2|TRBJ2-5
TGTGCCAGCAGCTTAGAGACTAGCGGGGGCCCTGCTATAGAGACCCAGTACTTC
CASSLETSGGPAIETQYF
>TRBV10-2|.|14|.|TRBJ2-7
TGCGCCAGCAGCCTCCTGGGAGGCCCCTACGAGCAGTACTTC
CASSLLGGPYEQYF
>TRBV1|.|15|.|TRBJ1-2
TGCACCAGCAGACTACAGGGGGCGCGTGATGGTGGCTACACCTTC
CTSRLQGARDGGYTF
>TRBV5-4|.|15|TRBD1|TRBJ2-5
TGTGCCAGCAGCTTGGTGTTGAGGGGGCGGGAGACCCAGTACTTC
CASSLVLRGRETQYF
>TRBV19|.|13|.|TRBJ1-1
TGTGCCAGTAAAATCCCCAGGGACACTGAAGCTTTCTTT
CASKIPRDTEAFF
>TRBV5-8|.|14|.|TRBJ2-5
TGTGCCAGCAGCGGGGGGACTGGACAAGAGACCCAGTACTTC
CASSGGTGQETQYF
>TRBV7-3|.|17|TRBD1|TRBJ1-1
TGTGCCAGCAGCCCCGGGGACAGGGGGTCAATGAACACTGAAGCTTTCTTT
CASSPGDRGSMNTEAFF
>TRBV7-6|.|15|.|TRBJ1-1
TGTGCCAGCAGCTTAGGACAGAGCAAGAACACTGAAGCTTTCTTT
CASSLGQSKNTEAFF
>TRBV19|.|14|TRBD1|TRBJ1-6
TGTGCCAGTAGGAGAGGGACAGATAATTCACCCCTCCACTTT
CASRRGTDNSPLHF
>TRBV19|.|13|.|TRBJ1-2
TGTGCCAGTAGTTCAGGGGCGGGCTATGGCTACACCTTC
CASSSGAGYGYTF
>TRBV11-2|once|15|TRBD1|TRBJ1-2
TGTGCCAGCAGCTTAGAGGACAGGGGCAACTATGGCTACACCTTC
CASSLEDRGNYGYTF
>TRBV19|.|16|.|TRBJ2-1
TGTGCCAGTAGTATAATCTTATCGAGCTCCTACAATGAGCAGTTCTTC
CASSIILSSSYNEQFF
>TRBV6-5|.|13|TRBD1|TRBJ2-5
TGTGCCAGCAGTAGAGGGGGCGAGGAGACCCAGTACTTC
CASSRGGEETQYF
>TRBV19|.|12|.|TRBJ1-1
TGTGCCAGTAGTATTAGGGCCGGAGAGGACATCTTT
CASSIRAGEDIF
>TRBV7-9|.|14|.|TRBJ1-2
TGTTCCAGCAGCTATCTTAACCGGGAGGCTGGCTACACCTTC
CSSSYLNREAGYTF
>TRBV2|once|13|.|TRBJ2-7
TGTGCCAGCATTGTCCTAGACGGCTACGAGCAGTACTTC
CASIVLDGYEQYF
>TRBV2|.|16|.|TRBJ2-7
TGTGCCAGCAGTGAATGGGGACTTCCAACCTCCTACGAGCAGTACTTC
CASSEWGLPTSYEQYF
>TRBV11-2|.|14|TRBD2|TRBJ2-7
TGTGCCAGCAATAGCGGGATAAGCTCCTACGAGCAGTACTTC
CASNSGISSYEQYF
>TRBV5-6|.|17|TRBD1|TRBJ2-7
TGTGCCAGCAGCTTGTCCACTGGGGCAGGGGGCATCGACGAGCAGTACTTC
CASSLSTGAGGIDEQYF
>TRBV7-3|once|15|TRBD2|TRBJ2-1
TGTGCCAGCAGCTGGAGCGGGGGGCCCTACAATGAGCAGTTCTTC
CASSWSGGPYNEQFF
>TRBV29-1|.|13|TRBD1|TRBJ1-1
TGCAGCGTGAGGACAGGGGCCTTAACTGAAGCTTTCTTT
CSVRTGALTEAFF
>TRBV7-8|.|18|TRBD2|TRBJ2-1
TGTGCCAGCAGCTTAAGACCGGGACTAGCGGGAGGGCGAAATGAGCAGTTCTTC
CASSLRPGLAGGRNEQFF
>TRBV28|.|15|TRBD1|TRBJ1-5
TGTGCCTCCCGAGGGTGGGACAGCGGCAATCAGCCCCAGCATTTT
CASRGWDSGNQPQHF
>TRBV27|.|14|.|TRBJ2-2
TGTGCCAGCAGTGCCATAACAGGAACCGGGGAGCTGTTTTTT
CASSAITGTGELFF
>TRBV12-5|.|12|.|TRBJ2-7
TGTGCTAGTGGTTTGGCATCCTACGAGCAGTACTTC
CASGLASYEQYF
>TRBV12-5|.|14|.|TRBJ1-1
TGTGCTAGTGGTAGAGAGTTAAGTAACACTGAAGCTTTCTTT
CASGRELSNTEAFF
>TRBV7-3|.|13|.|TRBJ1-2
TGTGCCAGCAGCCCTGGGGGGGACGCGGGCTACACCTTC
CASSPGGDAGYTF
>TRBV6-6|few|16|TRBD1|TRBJ1-1
TGTGCCAGCAGTTACTCGATACAGGGGGCCCCTCGGGAAGCTTTCTTT
CASSYSIQGAPREAFF
>TRBV19|.|15|.|TRBJ2-2
TGTGCCAGTAGTCCTATTCTGAATTCTCCCGGGGAGCTGTTTTTT
CASSPILNSPGELFF
>TRBV5-5|few|15|TRBD1|TRBJ2-1
TGTGCCAGCGGCTTTGACAGGGGTTCCCACTATGAGCAGTTCTTC
CASGFDRGSHYEQFF
>TRBV10-2|.|12|.|TRBJ2-5
TGCGCCAGCAGCCCCCAGGGAGAGACCCAGTACTTC
CASSPQGETQYF
>TRBV5-6|.|14|TRBD1|TRBJ2-2
TGTGCCAGCAGCGCGACAGGGGCCACCGGGGAGCTGTTTTTT
CASSATGATGELFF
>TRBV6-5|.|15|.|TRBJ1-2
TGTGCCAGCAGTTACTCGAGGCGGCAGGGTGGTGGCTACACCTTC
CASSYSRRQGGGYTF
>TRBV28|.|15|TRBD1|TRBJ1-4
TGTGCCAGCAGCCACCTGACAGGGATTAATGAAAAACTGTTTTTT
CASSHLTGINEKLFF